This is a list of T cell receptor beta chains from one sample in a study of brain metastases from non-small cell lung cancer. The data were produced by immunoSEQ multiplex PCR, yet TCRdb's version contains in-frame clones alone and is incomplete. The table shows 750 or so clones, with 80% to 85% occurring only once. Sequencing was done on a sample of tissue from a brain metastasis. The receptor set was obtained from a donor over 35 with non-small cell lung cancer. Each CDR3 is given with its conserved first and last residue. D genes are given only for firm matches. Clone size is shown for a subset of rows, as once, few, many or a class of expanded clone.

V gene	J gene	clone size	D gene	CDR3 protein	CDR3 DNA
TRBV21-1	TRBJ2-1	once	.	CASGDPKLAGGKYNEQFF	TGTGCCAGCGGCGACCCCAAACTAGCGGGGGGGAAATACAATGAGCAGTTCTTC
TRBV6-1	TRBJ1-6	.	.	CASSDKGGGNNSPLHF	TGTGCCAGCAGTGATAAAGGGGGAGGGAATAATTCACCCCTCCACTTT
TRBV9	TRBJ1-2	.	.	CASSASGGYGYTF	TGTGCCAGCAGCGCCTCGGGGGGCTATGGCTATACCTTC
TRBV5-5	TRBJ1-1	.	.	CASSFDTPGRAFF	TGTGCCAGCAGTTTTGACACGCCAGGTCGAGCTTTCTTT
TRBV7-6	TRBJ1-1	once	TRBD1	CASSLRQGEGTEAFF	TGTGCCAGCAGCCTCCGACAGGGTGAGGGCACTGAAGCTTTCTTT
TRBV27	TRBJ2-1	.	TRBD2	CANSTGGGDYNEQFF	TGTGCCAACAGTACGGGGGGAGGGGATTACAATGAGCAGTTCTTC
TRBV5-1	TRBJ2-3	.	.	CASSLEGTQYF	TGCGCCAGCAGCTTGGAAGGTACGCAGTATTTT
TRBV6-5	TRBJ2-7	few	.	CASRAQGRVREQYF	TGTGCCAGCAGGGCACAGGGGAGGGTTCGGGAGCAGTACTTC
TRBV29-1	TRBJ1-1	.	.	CSVSPGGGEAFF	TGCAGCGTTTCCCCGGGGGGCGGTGAAGCTTTCTTT
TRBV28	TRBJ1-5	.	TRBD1	CASNAARTGGDQPQHF	TGTGCCAGCAACGCGGCCCGGACAGGGGGGGATCAGCCCCAGCATTTT
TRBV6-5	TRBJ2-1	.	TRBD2	CASSYRLAGWNEQFF	TGTGCCAGCAGTTACCGACTAGCGGGATGGAATGAGCAGTTCTTC
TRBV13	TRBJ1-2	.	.	CASSARGYDGYTF	TGTGCCAGCAGCGCCAGGGGTTATGATGGCTACACCTTC
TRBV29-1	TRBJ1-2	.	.	CSVASGLSGYTF	TGCAGCGTTGCCTCGGGGTTAAGCGGCTACACCTTC
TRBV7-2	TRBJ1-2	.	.	CASSLQEGNYGYTF	TGTGCCAGCAGCTTACAGGAGGGTAACTATGGCTACACCTTC
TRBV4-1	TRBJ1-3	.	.	CASSPYRETGNTIYF	TGCGCCAGCAGCCCGTACAGGGAAACTGGAAACACCATATATTTT
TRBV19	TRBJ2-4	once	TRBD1	CASSRRTGTQAKNIQYF	TGTGCCAGTAGTCGTCGGACAGGGACCCAAGCCAAAAACATTCAGTACTTC
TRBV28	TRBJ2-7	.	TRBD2	CASSFGRQQYF	TGTGCCAGCAGTTTCGGGAGGCAGCAGTACTTC
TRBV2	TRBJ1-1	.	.	CASSARQNTEAFF	TGTGCCAGCAGCGCCCGACAGAACACTGAAGCTTTCTTT
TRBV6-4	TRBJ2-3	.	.	CASSSGLYTDTQYF	TGTGCCAGCAGTTCCGGGCTTTACACAGATACGCAGTATTTT
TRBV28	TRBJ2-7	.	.	CASRIDSSYEQYF	TGTGCCAGCAGGATCGACAGTTCCTACGAGCAGTACTTC
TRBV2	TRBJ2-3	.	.	CASSGRTYLSTDTQYF	TGTGCCAGCAGTGGTAGGACATATCTTAGCACAGATACGCAGTATTTT
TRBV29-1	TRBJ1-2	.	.	CSVEDSSVRGWYGYTF	TGCAGCGTTGAAGACTCTTCGGTCCGTGGGTGGTATGGCTACACCTTC
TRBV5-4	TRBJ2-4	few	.	CASSSGGTSAKNIQYF	TGTGCCAGCAGCTCGGGCGGGACCTCTGCCAAAAACATTCAGTACTTC
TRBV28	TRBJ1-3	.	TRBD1	CASSPPRTGGGNTIYF	TGTGCCAGCAGTCCCCCCCGGACAGGTGGTGGAAACACCATATATTTT
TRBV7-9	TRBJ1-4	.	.	CASSLERGAREKLFF	TGTGCCAGCAGCCTTGAACGGGGGGCAAGGGAAAAACTGTTTTTT
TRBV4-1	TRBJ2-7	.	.	CASSQDQGYEQYF	TGCGCCAGCAGCCAAGATCAGGGGTACGAGCAGTACTTC
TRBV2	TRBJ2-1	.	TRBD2	CARRQRTSGPNEQFF	TGTGCCAGACGACAAAGGACTAGCGGTCCCAATGAGCAGTTCTTC
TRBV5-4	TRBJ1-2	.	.	CASSRNMNYGYTF	TGTGCCAGCAGCCGGAATATGAACTATGGCTACACCTTC
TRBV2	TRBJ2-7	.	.	CASSEQGLNEQYF	TGTGCCAGCAGCGAGCAGGGTCTCAACGAGCAGTACTTC
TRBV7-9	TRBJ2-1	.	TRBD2	CASSPPGLADNEQFF	TGTGCCAGCAGCCCCCCGGGACTAGCGGACAATGAGCAGTTCTTC
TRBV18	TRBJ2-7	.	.	CASSPTRLDRGYEQYF	TGTGCCAGCTCACCAACTCGACTAGATCGAGGCTACGAGCAGTACTTC
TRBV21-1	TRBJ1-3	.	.	CASSKVGGHYSGNTIYF	TGTGCCAGCAGCAAAGTCGGGGGACATTACTCTGGAAACACCATATATTTT
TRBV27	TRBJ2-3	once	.	CASSRQFADTQYF	TGTGCCAGCAGTCGACAGTTTGCCGATACGCAGTATTTT
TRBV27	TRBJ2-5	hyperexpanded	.	CASSLLGGQETQYF	TGTGCCAGCAGTTTATTGGGCGGCCAAGAGACCCAGTACTTC
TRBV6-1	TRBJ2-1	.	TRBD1	CASSEAPGTGSTEQFF	TGTGCCAGCAGTGAAGCTCCCGGGACAGGATCGACTGAGCAGTTCTTC
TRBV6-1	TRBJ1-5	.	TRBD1	CASSELAGGHQPQHF	TGTGCCAGCAGTGAACTAGCAGGGGGCCATCAGCCCCAGCATTTT
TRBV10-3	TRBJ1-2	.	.	CAIHSGGTDYGYTF	TGTGCCATCCACAGCGGGGGGACCGACTATGGCTACACCTTC
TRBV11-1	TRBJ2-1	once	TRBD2	CASSSGLAGRTEQFF	TGTGCCAGCAGCTCTGGACTAGCGGGGCGGACAGAGCAGTTCTTC
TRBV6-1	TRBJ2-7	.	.	CASSPPGRNEQYF	TGTGCCAGCAGTCCACCAGGACGGAACGAGCAGTACTTC
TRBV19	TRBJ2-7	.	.	CASRGAGLTTPYEQYF	TGTGCCAGCCGGGGGGCGGGATTGACTACCCCCTACGAGCAGTACTTC
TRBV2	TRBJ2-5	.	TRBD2	CASISLAENQETQYF	TGTGCCAGCATCTCCCTAGCGGAGAACCAAGAGACCCAGTACTTC
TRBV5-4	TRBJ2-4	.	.	CASSSDGTSAKNIQYF	TGTGCCAGCAGCTCGGACGGGACCTCTGCCAAAAACATTCAGTACTTC
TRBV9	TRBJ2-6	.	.	CASSPGTLGANVLTF	TGTGCCAGCAGCCCCGGGACACTTGGGGCCAACGTCCTGACTTTC
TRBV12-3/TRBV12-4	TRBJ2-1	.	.	CASSTDDYNEQFF	TGTGCCAGCAGTACGGACGACTACAATGAGCAGTTCTTC
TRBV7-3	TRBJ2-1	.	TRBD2	CASRTSGTNNEQFF	TGTGCCAGCAGGACTAGCGGGACCAACAATGAGCAGTTCTTC
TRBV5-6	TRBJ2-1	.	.	CASSLDSDEQFF	TGTGCCAGCAGCTTGGATTCGGATGAGCAGTTCTTC
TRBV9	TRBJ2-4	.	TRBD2	CASSPETSGGNGWDIQYF	TGTGCCAGCAGCCCTGAGACTAGCGGGGGAAATGGCTGGGACATTCAGTACTTC
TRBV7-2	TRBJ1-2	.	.	CASSPLDNYGYTF	TGTGCCAGCAGTCCTCTCGATAACTATGGCTACACCTTC
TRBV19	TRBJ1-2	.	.	CVSSIVEAGRYGYIF	TGTGTCAGTAGTATAGTGGAGGCGGGAAGGTATGGCTACATCTTC
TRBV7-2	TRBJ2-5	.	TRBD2	CASSPSGGPEGTQYF	TGTGCCAGCAGCCCGAGCGGGGGCCCGGAGGGGACCCAGTACTTC
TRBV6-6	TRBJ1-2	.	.	CASSRGPARDYGYTF	TGTGCCAGCAGCCGAGGGCCAGCGAGAGACTATGGCTACACCTTC
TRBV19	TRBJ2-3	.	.	CASTREGRGGTDTQYF	TGTGCCAGTACCCGAGAGGGGCGGGGAGGCACAGATACGCAGTATTTT
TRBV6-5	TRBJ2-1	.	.	CASSYFSNGNEQFF	TGTGCCAGCAGTTACTTCTCTAACGGCAATGAGCAGTTCTTC
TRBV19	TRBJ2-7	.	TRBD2	CASSPGRGYEQYF	TGTGCCAGTAGCCCGGGGCGGGGGTACGAGCAGTACTTC